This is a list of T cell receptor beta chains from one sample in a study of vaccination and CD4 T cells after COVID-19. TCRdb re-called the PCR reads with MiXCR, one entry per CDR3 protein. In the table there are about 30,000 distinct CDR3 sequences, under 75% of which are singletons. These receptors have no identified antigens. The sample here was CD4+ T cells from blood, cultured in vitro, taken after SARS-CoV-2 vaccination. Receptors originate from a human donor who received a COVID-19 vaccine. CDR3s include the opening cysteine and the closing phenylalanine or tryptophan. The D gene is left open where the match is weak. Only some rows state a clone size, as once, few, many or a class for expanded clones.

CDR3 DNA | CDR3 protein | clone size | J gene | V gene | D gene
TGCGCCAGCAGTGAGTCCGCCGCGGGGACCCAGTACTTC | CASSESAAGTQYF | NA | TRBJ2-5 | TRBV10-1 | NA
TGTGCCTGGAGTGGGGGTGAGCAGTACTTC | CAWSGGEQYF | NA | TRBJ2-7 | TRBV30 | NA
TGTGCCAGCAGTACGGGTCCGGCGGTCTCTGGAAACACCATATATTTT | CASSTGPAVSGNTIYF | NA | TRBJ1-3 | TRBV6-1 | NA
TGCGCCAGCAGCATGGGTCCAGGGCCAACTAATGAAAAACTGTTTTTT | CASSMGPGPTNEKLFF | NA | TRBJ1-4 | TRBV5-1 | NA
TGTGCCAGCAGCCAAGCAGGTCGAGGAGGCTACACCTTC | CASSQAGRGGYTF | NA | TRBJ1-2 | TRBV14 | NA
TGTGCCAGTAGTATACAATACGACAGGGAGTGGACAGATACGCAGTATTTT | CASSIQYDREWTDTQYF | NA | TRBJ2-3 | TRBV19 | TRBD1
TGTGCCAGTAGTGTCTCTACAGGGGAGGACGAGCAGTACTTC | CASSVSTGEDEQYF | NA | TRBJ2-7 | TRBV19 | NA
TGTGCCAGCAGCCCAGGCGGACTAGAAGAAGAGACCCAGTACTTC | CASSPGGLEEETQYF | NA | TRBJ2-5 | TRBV11-3 | TRBD2
TGTGCCAGCAGGGGATCGGGGGGAGGCTATGGCTACACCTTC | CASRGSGGGYGYTF | once | TRBJ1-2 | TRBV7-9 | NA
TGTGCCAGTAGTAGTGGCACCAGCTCTGGAAACACCATATATTTT | CASSSGTSSGNTIYF | NA | TRBJ1-3 | TRBV19 | NA
TGTGCCAGCAGCTTGGGGCCCCGCTACGAGCAGTACTTC | CASSLGPRYEQYF | NA | TRBJ2-7 | TRBV5-8 | NA
TGCAGTGCAACGACAGGGGGGGTGAACACTGAAGCTTTCTTT | CSATTGGVNTEAFF | NA | TRBJ1-1 | TRBV20-1 | TRBD1
TGTGCCTGGAGATTTCCAAACATGAACACTGAAGCTTTCTTT | CAWRFPNMNTEAFF | NA | TRBJ1-1 | TRBV30 | NA
TGTGCCAGCAGTACGGACAGCTATGGCTACACCTTC | CASSTDSYGYTF | few | TRBJ1-2 | TRBV6-1 | NA
TGTGCCAGCAGGGGGACATCGTACGCTGAAGCTTTCTTT | CASRGTSYAEAFF | NA | TRBJ1-1 | TRBV12-3/TRBV12-4 | NA
TGTGCCAGCAGTCTAAGCGGGGTGAGGGCAGATACGCAGTATTTT | CASSLSGVRADTQYF | NA | TRBJ2-3 | TRBV9 | TRBD2
TGCGCCAGCAGCGACGATTTTGAGCAGTTCTTC | CASSDDFEQFF | NA | TRBJ2-1 | TRBV10-1 | NA
TGTGCCAGCAGCTCTCAGGGGGAGACCCAGTACTTC | CASSSQGETQYF | NA | TRBJ2-5 | TRBV2 | NA
TGTGCCAGCAGTGGGACAGGGGGAGAGACCCAGTACTTC | CASSGTGGETQYF | NA | TRBJ2-5 | TRBV2 | TRBD1
TGCAGTGCTAGGGCGGCCAGGGTTAATTCACCCCTCCACTTT | CSARAARVNSPLHF | NA | TRBJ1-6 | TRBV20-1 | NA
TGCAGTGCCAGTGCCGTTAATGAAAAACTGTTTTTT | CSASAVNEKLFF | NA | TRBJ1-4 | TRBV20-1 | NA
TGTGCCAGCAGCCAAGAAACGGGTTCTGCCTACGAGCAGTACTTC | CASSQETGSAYEQYF | few | TRBJ2-7 | TRBV14 | NA
TGTGCCAGCTCAGTGGTCTGGCAGGGAATTTCTAGGAACACCGGGGAGCTGTTTTTT | CASSVVWQGISRNTGELFF | NA | TRBJ2-2 | TRBV18 | NA
TGTGCCAGCAGCCGACTGGGACTAGCGGACCGACAAGAGACCCAGTACTTC | CASSRLGLADRQETQYF | NA | TRBJ2-5 | TRBV27 | TRBD2
TGTGCCAGCAGCTTAGCGTTTGGTGGGACAGGGAAAAACACCATATATTTT | CASSLAFGGTGKNTIYF | few | TRBJ1-3 | TRBV7-9 | TRBD1
TGTGCCAGCAGCCCCCCGCATAGCGGGGGGGCCGGTACGCAGTATTTT | CASSPPHSGGAGTQYF | NA | TRBJ2-3 | TRBV7-9 | TRBD2
TGTGCCAGCAGCCGCCAAGGACTAGCGACGACCGGGGAGCTGTTTTTT | CASSRQGLATTGELFF | few | TRBJ2-2 | TRBV7-6 | TRBD2
TGCGCCAGCAGCGGCACTGAAGCTTTCTTT | CASSGTEAFF | NA | TRBJ1-1 | TRBV10-2 | NA
TGTGCCAGCAGAAGGACAGGGAGGAACACTGAAGCTTTCTTT | CASRRTGRNTEAFF | NA | TRBJ1-1 | TRBV7-9 | TRBD1
TGTGCCAGCACCCCCCAGGGGGTTAACTATGGCTACACCTTC | CASTPQGVNYGYTF | NA | TRBJ1-2 | TRBV6-1 | TRBD1
TGTGCCAGCAGGGGGGACAGGGCGAACACCGGGGAGCTGTTTTTT | CASRGDRANTGELFF | NA | TRBJ2-2 | TRBV2 | TRBD1
TGTGCCAGCAGCTTAGGAAGCGGGGGGCCCACCTACGAGCAGTACTTC | CASSLGSGGPTYEQYF | NA | TRBJ2-7 | TRBV7-6 | TRBD2
TGTGCCACCAGTGATTTGCAAGGCAGTCACCAAGAGACCCAGTACTTC | CATSDLQGSHQETQYF | NA | TRBJ2-5 | TRBV24-1 | NA
TGTGCCAGCAGTTACTCGAGTCGTGGCAATAAGATCGGGGATTCACCCCTCCACTTT | CASSYSSRGNKIGDSPLHF | once | TRBJ1-6 | TRBV6-5 | NA
TGCGCCAGCAGCTTGGGACTTCGGAGCACCTATAATTCACCCCTCCACTTT | CASSLGLRSTYNSPLHF | few | TRBJ1-6 | TRBV5-1 | NA
TGTGCCAGCAGTTACTCGGGGGTAATGAACACTGAAGCTTTCTTT | CASSYSGVMNTEAFF | NA | TRBJ1-1 | TRBV6-5 | NA
TGTGCCTGGAGTCCCGGGACAGGGATCAACACTGAAGCTTTCTTT | CAWSPGTGINTEAFF | NA | TRBJ1-1 | TRBV30 | TRBD1
TGCAGTGCCCTAGCGGGGGGACGCACAGATACGCAGTATTTT | CSALAGGRTDTQYF | few | TRBJ2-3 | TRBV20-1 | TRBD2
TGTGCCAGCAGACTCTCCGGGACTAGCGGGGGATATTCTGACTTC | CASRLSGTSGGYSDF | NA | TRBJ2-7 | TRBV7-2 | TRBD2
TGTGCCTGTAGCGGGGGCCTCCAAGAGACCCAGTACTTC | CACSGGLQETQYF | NA | TRBJ2-5 | TRBV30 | TRBD2
TGTGCCAGCAGCTACTTTGGGGCTAGCGGGGGGCCAGATACGCAGTATTTT | CASSYFGASGGPDTQYF | NA | TRBJ2-3 | TRBV7-2 | TRBD2
TGTGCCAGCAGTGGACAGGTATCCTACGAGCAGTACTTC | CASSGQVSYEQYF | NA | TRBJ2-7 | TRBV2 | NA